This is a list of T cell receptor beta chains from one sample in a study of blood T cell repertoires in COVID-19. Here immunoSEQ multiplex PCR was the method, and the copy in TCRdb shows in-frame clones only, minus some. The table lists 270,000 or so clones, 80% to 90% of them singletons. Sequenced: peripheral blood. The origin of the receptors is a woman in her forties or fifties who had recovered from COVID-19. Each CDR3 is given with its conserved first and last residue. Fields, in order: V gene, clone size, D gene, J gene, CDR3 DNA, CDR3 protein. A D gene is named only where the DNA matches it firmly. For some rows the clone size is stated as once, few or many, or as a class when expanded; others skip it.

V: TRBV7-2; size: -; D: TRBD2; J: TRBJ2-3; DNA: TGTGCCAGCAGCCCCCCGGGGGGGAGGTATACGCAGTATTTT; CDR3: CASSPPGGRYTQYF
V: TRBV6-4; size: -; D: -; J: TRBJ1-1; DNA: TGTGCCAGCAGTCGGGGGGCCGACACTGAAGCTTTCTTT; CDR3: CASSRGADTEAFF
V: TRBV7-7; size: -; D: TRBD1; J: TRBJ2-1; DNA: TGTGCCAGCACCAGAGACAGGGGAGAAGAGCAGTTCTTC; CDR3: CASTRDRGEEQFF
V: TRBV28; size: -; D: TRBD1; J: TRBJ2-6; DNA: TGTGCCAGCAGTTTAGGGACAGGGGTGGCTGGGGCCAACGTCCTGACTTTC; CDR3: CASSLGTGVAGANVLTF
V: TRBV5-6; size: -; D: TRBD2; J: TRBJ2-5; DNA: TGTGCCAGCAGCGTCGGGGGGGCGGAGGAGACCCAGTACTTC; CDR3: CASSVGGAEETQYF
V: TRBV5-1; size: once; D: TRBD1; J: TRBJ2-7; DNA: TGCGCCAGCAGCTCCGGGACAGGGAGAGGCGAGCAGTACTTC; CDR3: CASSSGTGRGEQYF
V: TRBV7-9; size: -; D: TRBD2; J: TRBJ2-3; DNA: TGTGCCAGCAGCCCGGGACTAGCGGACACAGATACGCAGTATTTT; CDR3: CASSPGLADTDTQYF
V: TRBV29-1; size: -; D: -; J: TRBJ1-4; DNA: TGCAGCGTTGAAAATCCCAGGAATCGTGAAAAACTGTTTTTT; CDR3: CSVENPRNREKLFF
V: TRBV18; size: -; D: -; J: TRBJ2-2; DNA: TGTGCCAGCTCACCAGGCAGGGCAGCCACCGGGGAGCTGTTTTTT; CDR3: CASSPGRAATGELFF
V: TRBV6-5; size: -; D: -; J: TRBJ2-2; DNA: TGTGCCAGCGGTCAGGACAGTCCCACCGGGGAGCTGTTTTTT; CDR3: CASGQDSPTGELFF
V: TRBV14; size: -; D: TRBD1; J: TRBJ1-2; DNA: TGTGCCAGCAGCCCACAGGGGACATTTAACTATGGCTACACCTTC; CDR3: CASSPQGTFNYGYTF
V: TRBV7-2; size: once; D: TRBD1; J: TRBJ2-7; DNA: TGTGCCAGCAGCTTTCGACAGGGCATGCGGTACGAGCAGTACTTC; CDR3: CASSFRQGMRYEQYF
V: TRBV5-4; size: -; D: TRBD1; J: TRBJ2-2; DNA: TGTGCCAGCAGCTTGGGACAGGGGAACACCGGGGAGCTGTTTTTT; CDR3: CASSLGQGNTGELFF
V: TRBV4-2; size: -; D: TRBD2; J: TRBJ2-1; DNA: TGTGCCAGCAGCCAAGGAGCCCAGACTAGCGTGCAGTTCTTC; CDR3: CASSQGAQTSVQFF
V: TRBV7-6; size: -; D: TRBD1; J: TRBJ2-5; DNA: TGTGCCAGCAGCCCCTGGGGACAGCAGTACCAAGAGACCCAGTACTTC; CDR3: CASSPWGQQYQETQYF
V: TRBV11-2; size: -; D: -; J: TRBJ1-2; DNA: TGTGCCAGCAGCCCGGACAGTCCTGGCTATGGCTACACCTTC; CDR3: CASSPDSPGYGYTF
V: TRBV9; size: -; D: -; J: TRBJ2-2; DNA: TGTGCCAGCAGCCCCTGGGGTAGCGACTACGCGAACACCGGGGAGCTGTTTTTT; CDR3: CASSPWGSDYANTGELFF
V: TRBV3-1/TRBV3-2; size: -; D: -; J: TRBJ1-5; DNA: TGTGCCAGCAGCCAAGCGGGGGGCGGCACGCCCCAGCATTTT; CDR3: CASSQAGGGTPQHF
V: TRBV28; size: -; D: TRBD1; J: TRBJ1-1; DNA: TGTGCCAGCAGTTCGACAGGGATGAACACTGAAGCTTTCTTT; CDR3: CASSSTGMNTEAFF
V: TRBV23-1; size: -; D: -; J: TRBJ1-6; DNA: TGCGCCAGCAGTCAACCCAGTTATAATTCACCCCTCCACTTT; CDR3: CASSQPSYNSPLHF
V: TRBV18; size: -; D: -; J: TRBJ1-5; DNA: TGTGCCAGCTCGGGGGAGGGAAGCAATCAGCCCCAGCATTTT; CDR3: CASSGEGSNQPQHF
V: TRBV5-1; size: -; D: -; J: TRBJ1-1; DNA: TGCGCCAGCAGCTTGGCTCGGGGGTCTGCTGAAGCTTTCTTT; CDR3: CASSLARGSAEAFF
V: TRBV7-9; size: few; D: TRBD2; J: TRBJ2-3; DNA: TGTGCCAGCAGCTTAGCGACTAGCGAGCAGGAAGATACGCAGTATTTT; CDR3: CASSLATSEQEDTQYF
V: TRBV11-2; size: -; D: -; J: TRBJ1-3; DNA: TGTGCCAGCAGCTGGCGGGCTGCCAGCTCTGGAAACACCATATATTTT; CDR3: CASSWRAASSGNTIYF